Presented here are 21 T cell receptor beta chains from one specimen sequenced in a study of blood T cell repertoires in COVID-19. TCRdb's copy holds only in-frame clones and misses some; the assay was immunoSEQ multiplex PCR. The data contain some 670,000 clones, just under 90% of them seen just once; the ten biggest clones take up roughly 0.25%. The material sequenced was peripheral blood. The receptors come from a woman under 30 with acute or convalescent COVID-19.

The chain couples TRBV6-5 to TRBJ2-7; 9 positions match TRBD1. The junction had 6 bases not matched to a gene; V was cut back by 4 bases and J by 5 bases. The CDR3 is made up of 14 amino acids. Germline loops: CDR1 MNHEY, CDR2 SVGAGI. The CDR3 reads CASSSGTGFHEQYF. As DNA, the CDR3 is TGTGCCAGCAGTTCCGGGACAGGGTTCCACGAGCAGTACTTC.

V is TRBV7-2 and J is TRBJ1-2; no firm D call. This CDR3 comprises 14 residues. Germline lookup yields CDR1 SGHTA and CDR2 FQGNSA. Trimming stripped 2 bases from V and 2 bases from J, with 9 bases between. DNA for the CDR3: TGTGCCAGCAGCTTACTTCCAGTAAACTATGGCTACACCTTC. This gives the protein CASSLLPVNYGYTF.

The rearrangement joins TRBV5-5 to TRBJ1-1, with TRBD1 as a possible D gene (5 bases). Trimming cost V 1 base and J 0 bases, with 13 bases left between them. Germline lookup yields CDR1 SGHKS and CDR2 YYEKEE (reference sequence). The CDR3 runs 16 residues. The CDR3 sequence: CASSLKGPTMNTEAFF. The CDR3 nucleotides read TGTGCCAGCAGCTTGAAGGGGCCAACCATGAACACTGAAGCTTTCTTT.

DNA for the CDR3: TGTGCCACCAGCGTCGGGGAGAACACTGAAGCTTTCTTT. It is translated as CATSVGENTEAFF. The chain couples TRBV15 to TRBJ1-1; no clear D. There are 13 residues in the CDR3. Looked up from germline, CDR1 is LNHNV and CDR2 is YYDKDF (reference sequence). The ends were cut back, 5 bases at V and 1 base at J, with 8 bases in the middle.

V gene TRBV9 combines with J gene TRBJ1-1; a weak D match, TRBD1 (5 bases). Germline V gene lookup returns CDR1 SGDLS and CDR2 YYNGEE. The CDR3 spans 13 residues. Trimming shortened V by 4 bases and J by 5 bases, and 12 bases separated the two germline ends. CDR3 loop: CASSTGGRTEAFF. CDR3 bases: TGTGCCAGCAGCACAGGTGGGAGGACTGAAGCTTTCTTT.

The V gene is TRBV5-4, the J gene TRBJ1-1, with 9 positions matching TRBD1. Germline V gene data show CDR1 as SGHNT and CDR2 as YYREEE (reference sequence). Trimming took 1 base from V and 2 from J; bases not matched to a gene: 3. CDR3 length equals 15 residues. CDR3 protein: CASSLRTGDNTEAFF. In DNA form, the CDR3 reads TGTGCCAGCAGCTTGAGGACAGGGGACAACACTGAAGCTTTCTTT. The full variable domain, in which reference TRBV5-4 and TRBJ1-1 provide the parts outside the CDR3, is ETGVTQSPTHLIKTRGQQVTLRCSSQSGHNTVSWYQQALGQGPQFIFQYYREEENGRGNFPPRFSGLQFPNYSSELNVNALELDDSALYLCASSLRTGDNTEAFFGQGTRLTVV.

The rearrangement uses TRBV21-1 and TRBJ1-2. TRBV21-1 is a pseudogene locus. The CDR3 extends over 15 amino acids. DNA of the CDR3: TGTGCCAGCAGCAATGGTATTAGCCTTAACTATGGCTACACCTTC. Translation gives CASSNGISLNYGYTF.

The rearrangement joins TRBV19 to TRBJ2-3; a weak D match, TRBD1 (6 bases). Germline CDR1 is LNHDA and CDR2 is SQIVND (reference sequence). This CDR3 contains 15 residues. Trimming removed 1 base at V and 5 bases at J, with 13 bases between. The CDR3 DNA reads TGTGCCAGTAGTATAGTTCAGGGGTTAAGAGATACGCAGTATTTT. Translating it yields CASSIVQGLRDTQYF.

The gene calls are TRBV12-5 and TRBJ1-4; possibly TRBD1 for D (5 bases). V lost 2 bases to trimming and J lost 5 bases, with 15 bases between them. The CDR3 covers 16 residues. Germline V CDR1 and CDR2: LGHNT, FRNRAP. The CDR3 DNA sequence: TGTGCTAGTGGTTTGTCCCCACCAGGGATGAATGAAAAACTGTTTTTT. This sequence encodes CASGLSPPGMNEKLFF.

This clone occurred a few times. This chain joins TRBV27 and TRBJ1-2, with D possibly being TRBD1 (6 bases). The germline gives CDR1 MNHEY, CDR2 SMNVEV (reference sequence). Trimming stripped 0 bases from V and 0 bases from J, with 14 bases between. The CDR3 length is 17 residues. The CDR3 coding sequence is TGTGCCAGCAGTTTATCCCCTAGGGGGTGGGCTAACTATGGCTACACCTTC. Its protein is CASSLSPRGWANYGYTF.

The genes are TRBV5-8 and TRBJ1-5; D unresolved. V was shortened by 3 bases and J by 1 base, with 11 bases between the two germline ends. From germline, CDR1 is SGHTS and CDR2 YDEGEE. This CDR3 is built from 15 residues. The CDR3 nucleotides read TGTGCCAGCAGCTGGGCGTTTCGGAGCAATCAGCCCCAGCATTTT. Protein sequence: CASSWAFRSNQPQHF.

This sequence joins TRBV7-2 and TRBJ1-1, with 9 bases lining up with TRBD1. CDR1 and CDR2 from the germline V gene are SGHTA and FQGNSA. The CDR3 sequence is 13 residues long. Unmatched junction bases numbered 2, after V lost 4 bases and J lost 5 bases. The CDR3 region is CASSSQGATEAFF. DNA for the CDR3: TGTGCCAGCAGCTCACAGGGGGCGACTGAAGCTTTCTTT.

The chain is built from TRBV7-3 and TRBJ1-2; 7 bases agree with TRBD1. Germline lookup yields CDR1 SGHTA and CDR2 FQGTGA. Trimming cost V 1 base and J 7 bases; bases outside gene matches: 3. The length of the CDR3 is 13 residues. The CDR3 sequence: CASSLKQGIGYTF. CDR3 in DNA: TGTGCCAGCAGCTTAAAACAGGGGATTGGCTACACCTTC.

This sequence joins TRBV9 and TRBJ1-4, with D hard to call. The length of the CDR3 is 15 residues. The germline gives CDR1 SGDLS, CDR2 YYNGEE. V lost 0 bases to trimming and J lost 4 bases, with 10 bases between them. DNA of the CDR3: TGTGCCAGCAGCGTAGTTTGGGGAGATAATGAAAAACTGTTTTTT. Protein product: CASSVVWGDNEKLFF.

CDR3 in DNA: TGTGCCAGCAGCTTAGGTTCAGGGGGTGACCTCGACGAGCAGTACTTC. This sequence encodes CASSLGSGGDLDEQYF. The chain links TRBV7-8 to TRBJ2-7, with 7 nucleotides matching TRBD1. This CDR3 has 16 amino acids. Unmatched junction bases numbered 11, after V lost 1 base and J lost 5 bases. Germline V gene data show CDR1 as SGHVS and CDR2 as FQNEAQ.

This sequence joins TRBV9 and TRBJ2-5, with 7 bases lining up with TRBD1. Germline CDR1 reads SGDLS; CDR2 reads YYNGEE. V was pared by 0 bases and J by 7 bases, with 9 bases of the junction left unmatched. CDR3 size: 15 residues. The CDR3, as DNA: TGTGCCAGCAGCGTAGAAGGGGGCCCCCAGTGGACCCAGTACTTC. This sequence encodes CASSVEGGPQWTQYF. Full variable domain (rest looked up from reference TRBV9 and TRBJ2-5): DSGVTQTPKHLITATGQRVTLRCSPRSGDLSVYWYQQSLDQGLQFLIQYYNGEERAKGNILERFSAQQFPDLHSELNLSSLELGDSALYFCASSVEGGPQWTQYFGPGTRLLVL.

This chain joins TRBV19 and TRBJ1-6; 7 bases map to TRBD1. Per germline, CDR1 LNHDA and CDR2 SQIVND (reference sequence). The CDR3 spans 17 residues. The ends lost 5 bases at V and 4 bases at J; junction bases unmatched: 11. The CDR3 nucleotides are TGTGCCAGTAGTCCGATCCGGGACAGCTTTTATAATTCACCCCTCCACTTT. Its protein is CASSPIRDSFYNSPLHF. Looking up the rest from reference TRBV19 and TRBJ1-6 gives the full variable domain: DGGITQSPKYLFRKEGQNVTLSCEQNLNHDAMYWYRQDPGQGLRLIYYSQIVNDFQKGDIAEGYSVSREKKESFPLTVTSAQKNPTAFYLCASSPIRDSFYNSPLHFGNGTRLTVT.

This clone appeared a single time. The chain uses TRBV5-5 and TRBJ1-2; D gene ambiguous. Germline lookup yields CDR1 SGHKS and CDR2 YYEKEE (reference sequence). CDR3 length: 12 residues. Trimming shortened V by 4 bases and J by 5 bases, and 9 bases separated the two germline ends. CDR3: CASSPTTYGYTF. The CDR3 DNA follows: TGTGCCAGCAGCCCAACGACATATGGCTACACCTTC.

The V and J genes are TRBV27 and TRBJ1-1; 7 nucleotides match TRBD1. Losses at the gene ends were 5 bases for V and 5 bases for J; bases not matched to a gene: 8. Germline V CDR1 and CDR2: MNHEY, SMNVEV (reference sequence). This CDR3 has 14 amino acids. DNA for the CDR3: TGTGCCAGCAGTAATTCAGGGGGAGGAACTGAAGCTTTCTTT. Protein sequence: CASSNSGGGTEAFF.

The chain has TRBV6-1 and TRBJ1-3; no definite D call. The CDR3 consists of 15 residues. V lost 3 bases, J lost 0 bases, and 9 bases lay in between. CDR1 and CDR2 (germline): MNHNS, SASEGT. In DNA form, the CDR3 reads TGTGCCAGCAGTGACGACATCGGCTCTGGAAACACCATATATTTT. It is translated as CASSDDIGSGNTIYF.

The chain joins TRBV7-9 to TRBJ2-3; 9 bases are shared with TRBD1. The J segment lost 4 bases and the V segment lost 4 bases, leaving 6 bases of the junction unmatched. The CDR3 is made up of 15 amino acids. CDR1 and CDR2 (germline): SEHNR, FQNEAQ (reference sequence). This chain's CDR3 is CASSSGQGGSDTQYF. As DNA, the CDR3 is TGTGCCAGCAGCTCGGGACAGGGTGGATCAGATACGCAGTATTTT.